Each of the 32 T cell receptor beta chains below was sequenced from the same sample in a study of T cells after yellow fever vaccination. MiXCR was run by TCRdb on the 5' RACE reads, yielding one entry per CDR3 protein. The data hold 620,000 or so distinct CDR3 sequences, with approximately 13% observed a single time. The starting material was PBMCs, obtained on the day of the yellow fever booster vaccination. These receptors all come from a man aged 25 to 40 who received the YFV17D yellow fever vaccine.

This clonotype has just a few counts. The J gene is TRBJ2-1, the V gene TRBV5-5; 10 nucleotides align to TRBD2. The CDR3 totals 15 residues. After removal of 4 bases from V and 10 bases from J, the junction contained 11 bases not matched to a gene. Germline V gene lookup returns CDR1 SGHKS and CDR2 YYEKEE (reference sequence). Here the CDR3 DNA reads TGTGCCAGCAGCAACCCCACTAGCGGGGCTTCGGAGCAGTTCTTC. Protein: CASSNPTSGASEQFF.

V and J are TRBV28 and TRBJ2-3, with TRBD2 identical over 12 bases. Germline assignment: CDR1 MDHEN and CDR2 SYDVKM. The V gene end was trimmed by 5 bases and the J gene end by 2 bases; junction bases not matched to a gene: 5. The CDR3 has 16 residues. Here the CDR3 DNA reads TGTGCCAGCAGTATAACTAGCGGGAGGACCACAGATACGCAGTATTTT. This translates into CASSITSGRTTDTQYF.

Only a few counts were recorded for this clonotype. The chain uses TRBV29-1 and TRBJ2-1; a weak D match, TRBD2 (6 bases). Trimming cost V 8 bases and J 5 bases, with 19 bases left between them. Germline assignment: CDR1 SQVTM and CDR2 ANQGSEA. CDR3 length equals 14 residues. CDR3 coding DNA: TGCAGCCTACGTTCGGGGGAGAGACACAATGAGCAGTTCTTC. Its protein is CSLRSGERHNEQFF.

Only a few counts were recorded for this clonotype. The chain recombines TRBV7-9 with TRBJ2-7; D may be TRBD1 (5 bases). The CDR3 is 14 residues long. Trimming stripped 1 base from V and 7 bases from J, with 14 bases between. Germline loops: CDR1 SEHNR, CDR2 FQNEAQ (reference sequence). CDR3 in amino acids: CASSLGHEPGEQYF. CDR3 sequence (DNA): TGTGCCAGCAGCTTAGGCCATGAACCAGGGGAGCAGTACTTC.

This clonotype is a singleton in its sample. This sequence joins TRBV7-2 and TRBJ2-5; 10 bases agree with TRBD2. Germline assignment: CDR1 SGHTA and CDR2 FQGNSA. V trimming: 5 bases; J trimming: 1 base; junction bases outside the gene matches: 4. This CDR3 is 15 amino acids long. CDR3 region: CASSLIAGGQETQYF. The CDR3 nucleotides are TGTGCCAGCAGCCTAATAGCGGGAGGCCAAGAGACCCAGTACTTC.

CDR3 sequence reads: CASSSDWGRTWTQYF. CDR3 nucleotides: TGTGCCAGCAGCTCCGACTGGGGGAGGACGTGGACGCAGTATTTT. This chain links TRBV7-2 with TRBJ2-3; perhaps TRBD2 as D (6 bases). The V end was cut by 4 bases, the J end by 9 bases, with 20 bases between. Germline V gene lookup returns CDR1 SGHTA and CDR2 FQGNSA. The CDR3 length is 15 residues.

In its sample, this clonotype was seen many times. This chain links TRBV12-3 or TRBV12-4 with TRBJ2-5; a possible D gene is TRBD2 (6 bases). The V and J ends lost 7 bases and 5 bases respectively, with 14 bases between them. The CDR3 is 13 amino acids. CDR3 residues: CASTGLTRETQYF. CDR3 nucleotide sequence: TGTGCCAGCACCGGACTAACCCGGGAGACCCAGTACTTC.

The CDR3 coding sequence is TGTGCCTGGAGCTCGGGGGGCGGCCCCACAGATACGCAGTATTTT. This codes for CAWSSGGGPTDTQYF. V usage is TRBV30 and J usage is TRBJ2-3; possible D gene TRBD2, 7 bases. This CDR3 spans 15 amino acids. Trimming took off 3 bases at V and 2 bases at J, with 15 bases between the two ends. Germline V gene sequence: CDR1 GTSNPN, CDR2 SVGIG (reference sequence). The full variable domain, rest sourced from reference TRBV30 and TRBJ2-3, is SQTIHQWPATLVQPVGSPLSLECTVEGTSNPNLYWYRQAAGRGLQLLFYSVGIGQISSEVPQNLSASRPQDRQFILSSKKLLLSDSGFYLCAWSSGGGPTDTQYFGPGTRLTVL.

This clonotype was observed a few times. The CDR3 nucleotides are TGTGCCAGCTCACTTTTCACCACAGATACGCAGTATTTT. It translates to CASSLFTTDTQYF. The rearrangement uses TRBV18 and TRBJ2-3; D not resolved. Trimming took off 4 bases at V and 2 bases at J, with 7 bases between the two ends. Germline V CDR1 and CDR2: KGHSH, LQKENI. The CDR3 is made up of 13 amino acids.

The chain recombines TRBV4-3 with TRBJ2-7, with TRBD2 matching over 9 bases. This CDR3 comprises 16 residues. V trimming: 0 bases; J trimming: 4 bases; junction bases outside the gene matches: 7. The V gene's germline CDR1 is LGHNA and CDR2 YSLEER. In nucleotides, the CDR3 is TGCGCCAGCAGCCAAGATTCCGCGGGAGGGCCTTACGAGCAGTACTTC. This codes for CASSQDSAGGPYEQYF.

This clonotype was seen at least ten times. The chain recombines TRBV11-2 with TRBJ2-7; 10 positions agree with TRBD2. From germline, CDR1 is SGHAT and CDR2 FQNNGV. The CDR3 contains 18 residues. V trimming: 5 bases; J trimming: 2 bases; junction bases outside the gene matches: 15. The CDR3 loop reads CASSLTGTSDTRPYEQYF. The CDR3, as DNA: TGTGCCAGCAGCCTCACAGGGACTAGCGACACCCGCCCCTACGAGCAGTACTTC.

This clonotype was seen many times. This chain links TRBV5-1 with TRBJ2-7; TRBD2 aligns across 7 bases. Germline V CDR1 and CDR2: SGHRS, YFSETQ. The CDR3 covers 15 residues. The V gene end was trimmed by 0 bases and the J gene end by 2 bases; junction bases not matched to a gene: 5. The CDR3 nucleotides read TGCGCCAGCAGCTTGGGGGGGACTAACGCCTACGAGCAGTACTTC. Residues: CASSLGGTNAYEQYF.

This clonotype was seen more than once but under ten times. The chain recombines TRBV10-3 with TRBJ1-1, with D unresolved. Germline V gene data show CDR1 as ENHRY and CDR2 as SYGVKD. The CDR3 spans 13 residues. The germline V and J ends were trimmed by 11 bases and 0 bases, with 13 bases remaining between them. The CDR3 reads CAGRGGLNTEAFF. In DNA, the CDR3 is TGTGCCGGTCGGGGAGGGCTGAACACTGAAGCTTTCTTT.

This clonotype was counted a few times. The chain couples TRBV12-3 or TRBV12-4 to TRBJ2-2, with D unclear. The CDR3 length is 12 residues. The ends were cut back, 11 bases at V and 6 bases at J, with 13 bases in the middle. CDR3 loop: CAFSGWAGELFF. The CDR3 DNA reads as TGTGCCTTCTCCGGTTGGGCCGGGGAGCTGTTTTTT.

There are many counts of this clonotype. The V gene is TRBV3-1, the J gene TRBJ2-3; D is uncertain. V lost 3 bases and J 3 bases, leaving 4 bases between the germline ends. The CDR3 spans 12 residues. Germline V CDR1 and CDR2: LGHDT, YNNKEL (reference sequence). CDR3 protein: CASSQVTDTQYF. CDR3 sequence (DNA): TGTGCCAGCAGCCAGGTGACAGATACGCAGTATTTT.

V gene TRBV5-4 combines with J gene TRBJ2-2; D is unresolved. CDR3 length: 13 residues. The germline V gene encodes CDR1 SGHNT and CDR2 YYREEE (reference sequence). Trimming stripped 4 bases from V and 7 bases from J, with 11 bases between. CDR3 in amino acids: CASSPPIGGELFF. The CDR3 DNA reads TGTGCCAGCAGCCCGCCGATCGGCGGGGAGCTGTTTTTT.

This clonotype was counted only a few times. The chain links TRBV19 to TRBJ2-1, with 7 bases fitting TRBD1. After removal of 9 bases from V and 8 bases from J, the junction contained 13 bases not matched to a gene. The CDR3 consists of 14 residues. Germline loops: CDR1 LNHDA, CDR2 SQIVND (reference sequence). In nucleotides, the CDR3 is TGTGCCAGGGCAGGGGGTCTGGGGTTCTATGAGCAGTTCTTC. Translation: CARAGGLGFYEQFF. The full variable domain, completed using reference TRBV19 and TRBJ2-1, is DGGITQSPKYLFRKEGQNVTLSCEQNLNHDAMYWYRQDPGQGLRLIYYSQIVNDFQKGDIAEGYSVSREKKESFPLTVTSAQKNPTAFYLCARAGGLGFYEQFFGPGTRLTVL.

In this sample, this clonotype turned up a few times. J is TRBJ1-5 and V is TRBV20-1; D not resolved. Germline V CDR1 and CDR2: DFQATT, SNEGSKA (reference sequence). V lost 1 base and J lost 6, with 10 bases in between. The CDR3 runs 13 residues. The CDR3 loop is CSARGAGRQPQHF. The CDR3, as DNA: TGCAGTGCTAGAGGGGCCGGGCGTCAGCCCCAGCATTTT.

The V and J genes are TRBV27 and TRBJ2-1; 13 bases fit TRBD2. V gave up 5 bases and J gave up 5 bases; unmatched junction bases: 3. The V gene's germline CDR1 is MNHEY and CDR2 SMNVEV (reference sequence). The CDR3 is 15 residues long. The CDR3 region is CASSRTSGSHNEQFF. The CDR3 DNA reads as TGTGCCAGCAGTCGGACTAGCGGGAGCCACAATGAGCAGTTCTTC.

V and J are TRBV20-1 and TRBJ2-5, with TRBD2 identical over 11 bases. In germline, CDR1 is DFQATT, CDR2 SNEGSKA (reference sequence). The CDR3 has 15 amino acids. In DNA form, the CDR3 reads TGCAGCGCCGGGACTAGCGGTAGGGCAGGAGAGACCCAGTACTTC. This encodes CSAGTSGRAGETQYF.

The V and J genes are TRBV7-2 and TRBJ2-5, with 7 bases lining up with TRBD2. The germline V gene encodes CDR1 SGHTA and CDR2 FQGNSA. CDR3 length: 16 residues. The V and J ends lost 1 base and 5 bases, in that order; junction bases with no gene match: 10. CDR3 coding DNA: TGTGCCAGCAGCTTAGGGTTCGCGGGAGTCGTTGAGACCCAGTACTTC. This codes for CASSLGFAGVVETQYF. The full variable domain, rest sourced from reference TRBV7-2 and TRBJ2-5, is GAGVSQSPSNKVTEKGKDVELRCDPISGHTALYWYRQSLGQGLEFLIYFQGNSAPDKSGLPSDRFSAERTGGSVSTLTIQRTQQEDSAVYLCASSLGFAGVVETQYFGPGTRLLVL.

This clonotype was seen only a few times. The rearrangement uses TRBV15 and TRBJ2-7, with 7 bases matching TRBD2. This CDR3 has 15 residues. Germline assignment: CDR1 LNHNV and CDR2 YYDKDF (reference sequence). Trimming removed 1 base from V and 5 bases from J; junction bases left unmatched: 8. The CDR3 DNA follows: TGTGCCACCAGCAGAGGTAGGGCGGGAGCTAACGAGCAGTACTTC. Translation gives CATSRGRAGANEQYF.

The chain carries TRBV28 and TRBJ2-4; possible D gene TRBD2, 5 bases. There are 17 residues in the CDR3. Trimming took 5 bases from V and 0 from J, leaving 17 bases between them. Germline values: CDR1 MDHEN, CDR2 SYDVKM. This CDR3 is CASSPAGGLLAKNIQYF. The CDR3 nucleotides read TGTGCCAGCAGTCCGGCTGGAGGCCTCTTAGCCAAAAACATTCAGTACTTC.

This clonotype came up a few times. The chain recombines TRBV5-1 with TRBJ1-2; D call uncertain. The V gene's germline CDR1 is SGHRS and CDR2 YFSETQ. The CDR3 totals 14 residues. Trimming pared 1 base from V and 2 bases from J, leaving 9 bases between. CDR3: CASSLTSGNYGYTF. For the CDR3, the DNA is TGCGCCAGCAGCTTGACATCGGGGAACTATGGCTACACCTTC. Together with reference TRBV5-1 and TRBJ1-2, the CDR3 gives the full variable domain: KAGVTQTPRYLIKTRGQQVTLSCSPISGHRSVSWYQQTPGQGLQFLFEYFSETQRNKGNFPGRFSGRQFSNSRSEMNVSTLELGDSALYLCASSLTSGNYGYTFGSGTRLTVV.

This chain links TRBV7-8 with TRBJ2-3, with D unclear. CDR3 size: 14 residues. The germline V and J ends were trimmed by 5 bases and 2 bases, with 11 bases remaining between them. Germline CDR1 SGHVS, CDR2 FQNEAQ. The CDR3 DNA is TGTGCCAGCAGCGCCGACTTAGACACAGATACGCAGTATTTT. Translating gives CASSADLDTDTQYF.

J is TRBJ1-1 and V is TRBV5-1; D gene ambiguous. The CDR3 spans 15 residues. Looked up from germline, CDR1 is SGHRS and CDR2 is YFSETQ. The V gene lost 0 bases and the J gene lost 6 bases, with 15 bases spanning the gap. The CDR3 DNA is TGCGCCAGCAGCTTGGAGTCCAACCGAAGGGCTGAAGCTTTCTTT. Protein product: CASSLESNRRAEAFF.

This clonotype was seen many times. The chain links TRBV29-1 to TRBJ2-3; perhaps TRBD2 as D (6 bases). This CDR3 is 15 amino acids long. V lost 2 bases and J 0 bases, leaving 12 bases between the germline ends. The germline V gene encodes CDR1 SQVTM and CDR2 ANQGSEA. The CDR3 DNA follows: TGCAGCGTTGAAAGGTATAGCGGTAGCACAGATACGCAGTATTTT. Its protein product is CSVERYSGSTDTQYF.

V is TRBV7-9 and J is TRBJ2-1; D call uncertain. The V end lost 2 bases, the J end lost 6 bases, and 14 bases lay between the germline ends. Germline lookup yields CDR1 SEHNR and CDR2 FQNEAQ (reference sequence). This CDR3 contains 15 residues. CDR3 sequence: CASSLPLRMGNEQFF. CDR3 bases: TGTGCCAGCAGCTTACCCCTCAGAATGGGCAATGAGCAGTTCTTC.

The chain is built from TRBV7-9 and TRBJ2-1; D is undetermined. The CDR3 covers 17 residues. Germline V lookup: CDR1 SEHNR, CDR2 FQNEAQ (reference sequence). Trimming took 5 bases from V and 0 from J, leaving 17 bases between them. The CDR3 DNA reads as TGTGCCAGCAGCCCCGGGTTGAACTCGAGCTCCTACAATGAGCAGTTCTTC. Translating it yields CASSPGLNSSSYNEQFF.

This clonotype has ten or more counts. The chain recombines TRBV6-5 with TRBJ2-7; TRBD2 matches at 9 bases. There are 15 residues in the CDR3. CDR1 and CDR2 from the germline V gene are MNHEY and SVGAGI. With 2 bases clipped from V and 2 bases from J, the junction kept 4 bases outside the gene matches. As DNA, the CDR3 is TGTGCCAGCAGTTACGGGGCTAGCGGGACCTACGAGCAGTACTTC. It specifies CASSYGASGTYEQYF.

This clonotype was picked up a small number of times. The CDR3 loop reads CSARQDYEQYF. DNA for the CDR3: TGCAGTGCTAGACAAGACTACGAGCAGTACTTC. The chain couples TRBV20-1 to TRBJ2-7; D is ambiguous. Germline assignment: CDR1 DFQATT and CDR2 SNEGSKA (reference sequence). The CDR3 extends over 11 amino acids. Between the trimmed V and J ends, which lost 2 bases and 3 bases, there was a span of 5 bases.

This clonotype was detected many times. The genes are TRBV20-1 and TRBJ1-6; 7 bases are a match to TRBD1. Germline V gene sequence: CDR1 DFQATT, CDR2 SNEGSKA (reference sequence). V gave up 0 bases and J gave up 8 bases; unmatched junction bases: 1. This CDR3 is built from 13 residues. The CDR3 sequence: CSAREDRDSPLHF. CDR3 DNA sequence: TGCAGTGCTAGAGAAGACAGGGATTCACCCCTCCACTTT.